Given below is one T cell receptor beta chain in context. From germline, CDR1 is SGHTA and CDR2 FQGNSA. CDR3 length: 15 amino acids. V was pared by 5 bases and J by 1 base, with 5 bases of the junction left unmatched. These data belong to a study of memory CD8 T cells in hepatitis C reinfection. Described time point: peak reinfection, 3 to 8 weeks after reinfection detection. No in vitro expansion preceded TCR sequencing of the sorted cells. At all three reinfection time points, viable CD3+ CD8+ CD45RO- cells from two donors served as controls. Only in-frame clones appear in the TCRdb table, and some are missing; sequencing was by immunoSEQ multiplex PCR. Here the sample spans 35,000 to 50,000 clones, around 87% being singletons.

Sequencing input: naive CD8+ T cells sorted from blood. The gene calls are TRBV7-2 and TRBJ1-3, with 7 bases lining up with TRBD1. The sequence was collected from a man aged 18 to 30 with hepatitis C virus infection. The CDR3, as DNA: TGTGCCAGCAGCCCACGGACAGGATCTGGAAACACCATATATTTT. It is translated as CASSPRTGSGNTIYF.